The clone carrying this T cell receptor (beta chain) came up a few times. The data belong to a study of identical twins. cDNA molecules carried unique molecular identifiers, and template switching added a universal primer site. Via MiXCR, TCRdb re-called the 5' RACE reads, giving one row per CDR3 protein. This table holds 600,000 to 700,000 distinct CDR3 sequences, 21% found once. The data were also submitted as part of a second study, on T cells expressing NK-cell markers. In that study: Of the CD8+ T cell pool in roughly 6 donors, about 1.0-8% was accounted for by dominant NKG2C+ clonotypes.

The receptor's source is a woman aged 18-29 years in good health. The source material was PBMCs.

In nucleotides, the CDR3 is TGTGCCATCAGTGAGTCGGGGGACAATCGGGATGAGCAGTTCTTC. Protein sequence: CAISESGDNRDEQFF. This chain links TRBV10-3 with TRBJ2-1; a weak D match, TRBD1 (6 bases). The CDR3 is 15 residues long. CDR1 is ENHRY, CDR2 SYGVKD, per germline. Deletions cut 0 bases from V and 8 bases from J, with 14 bases between.